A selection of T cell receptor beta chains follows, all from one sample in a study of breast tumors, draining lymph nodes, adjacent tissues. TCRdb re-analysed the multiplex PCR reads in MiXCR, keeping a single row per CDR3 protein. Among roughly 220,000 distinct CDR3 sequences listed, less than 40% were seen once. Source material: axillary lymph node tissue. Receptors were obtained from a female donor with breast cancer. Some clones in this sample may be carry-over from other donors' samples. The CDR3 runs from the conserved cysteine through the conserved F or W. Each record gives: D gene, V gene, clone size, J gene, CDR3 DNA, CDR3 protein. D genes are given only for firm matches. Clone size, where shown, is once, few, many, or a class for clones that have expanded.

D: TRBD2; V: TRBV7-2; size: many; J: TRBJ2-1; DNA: TGTGCCAGCAGCTTTGGGCTAGCGGACAATGAGCAGTTCTTC; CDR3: CASSFGLADNEQFF
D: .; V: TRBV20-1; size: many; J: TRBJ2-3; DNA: TGCAGTGCTAGAGATCCCAGGACTACAATCGTAGTAGATACGCAGTATTTT; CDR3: CSARDPRTTIVVDTQYF
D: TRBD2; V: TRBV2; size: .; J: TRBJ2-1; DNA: TGTGCCAGCAGGCGACTAGCGGGGGGTAGGAATGAGCAGTTCTTC; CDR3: CASRRLAGGRNEQFF
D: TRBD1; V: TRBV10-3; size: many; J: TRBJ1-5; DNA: TGTGCCATCAGTGGGGACAGCTTCAATCAGCCCCAGCATTTT; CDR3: CAISGDSFNQPQHF
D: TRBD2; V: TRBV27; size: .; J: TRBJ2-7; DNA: TGTGCCAGCAGATTTAGCGGGGTAACCTACGAGCAGTACTTC; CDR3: CASRFSGVTYEQYF
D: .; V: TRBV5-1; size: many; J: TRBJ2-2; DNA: TGCGCCAGCAGCTTTGGGAGTTCTAGCACCGGGGAGCTGTTTTTT; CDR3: CASSFGSSSTGELFF
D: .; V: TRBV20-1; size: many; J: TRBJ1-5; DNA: TGCAGTGCTAGTGGCAGCTTAAATCAGCCCCAGCATTTT; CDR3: CSASGSLNQPQHF
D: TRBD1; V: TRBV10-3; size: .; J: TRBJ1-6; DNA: TGTGCCACTGGACAGGGGATTCCCCTCCACTTT; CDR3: CATGQGIPLHF
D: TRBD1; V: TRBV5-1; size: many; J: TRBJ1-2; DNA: TGCGCCAGCAGCTTGGGGGGGACAGGGGGTGGCTACACCTTC; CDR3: CASSLGGTGGGYTF
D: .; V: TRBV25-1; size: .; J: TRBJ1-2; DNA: TGTGCCAGCAGTGCTACGACCAGCGGGGGGGTCCAAGGCTACACCTTC; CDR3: CASSATTSGGVQGYTF
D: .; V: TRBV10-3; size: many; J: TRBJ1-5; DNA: TGTGCCATCAGTGCGGGGGGGCCTCAGGGGAATAGCAATCAGCCCCAGCATTTT; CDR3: CAISAGGPQGNSNQPQHF
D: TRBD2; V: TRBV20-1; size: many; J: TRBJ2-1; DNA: TGCAGTGCTGTAACTAGCGGGGGAACCTACAATGAGCAGTTCTTC; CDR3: CSAVTSGGTYNEQFF
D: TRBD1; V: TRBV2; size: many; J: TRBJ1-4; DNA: TGTGCCAGCCTTAAGGACAGGAATAATGAAAAACTGTTTTTT; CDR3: CASLKDRNNEKLFF
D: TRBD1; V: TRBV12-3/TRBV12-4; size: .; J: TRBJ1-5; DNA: TGTGCCAGCAGTACCGGGGACAGCGAAGGGCCCCAGCATTTT; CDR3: CASSTGDSEGPQHF
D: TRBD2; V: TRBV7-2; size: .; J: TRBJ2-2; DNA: TGTGCCAGCAGCGGGGCAGGGACTAGCGGGCTCACCGGGGAGCTGTTTTTT; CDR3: CASSGAGTSGLTGELFF
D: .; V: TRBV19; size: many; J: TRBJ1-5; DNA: TGTGCCAGTAATTCAGGGAGGGAGAATCAGCCCCAGCATTTT; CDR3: CASNSGRENQPQHF
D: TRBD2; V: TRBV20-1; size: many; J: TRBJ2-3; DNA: TGCAGTGCTAGAGATCCCCTAGCGGGAGGTGTAGATACGCAGTATTTT; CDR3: CSARDPLAGGVDTQYF